The 24 T cell receptor beta chains in this list originate from one sample, sequenced in a study of CD8+ T cells in alopecia areata. After isolation, RNA underwent reverse transcription to generate cDNA as the sequencing template. Generated by immunoSEQ multiplex PCR, the TCRdb table keeps only in-frame clones and is missing some. There are roughly 200,000 clones in the sample; roughly two fifths occur only once, and around 0.48% lies in the top ten. The treatment: oral pan-JAK inhibitor, 5-10 mg twice daily. Material: CD4+ T cells sorted from blood, obtained at approximately week 30, from a patient treated with tofacitinib. These receptors all stem from a human donor with alopecia areata.

This clone was counted only a few times. J is TRBJ2-4 and V is TRBV25-1; TRBD1 aligns across 9 bases. CDR3 length: 14 amino acids. The germline gives CDR1 MGHDK, CDR2 SYGVNS. Losses at the gene ends were 6 bases for V and 5 bases for J; bases not matched to a gene: 5. In DNA, the CDR3 is TGTGCCAGCAGCCACAGGGGGCAGCAAAACATTCAGTACTTC. Protein: CASSHRGQQNIQYF.

This rearrangement joins TRBV7-9 to TRBJ2-1; 7 bases are a match to TRBD2. CDR1 is SEHNR, CDR2 FQNEAQ, per germline (reference sequence). The V and J ends lost 5 bases and 5 bases, in that order; junction bases with no gene match: 18. This CDR3 is 18 amino acids long. The CDR3: CASSATSGTTFRHNEQFF. As DNA, the CDR3 is TGTGCCAGCAGCGCAACAAGCGGGACGACTTTTCGGCACAATGAGCAGTTCTTC. Using reference TRBV7-9 and TRBJ2-1 for the parts outside the CDR3, the full variable domain is DTGVSQNPRHKITKRGQNVTFRCDPISEHNRLYWYRQTLGQGPEFLTYFQNEAQLEKSRLLSDRFSAERPKGSFSTLEIQRTEQGDSAMYLCASSATSGTTFRHNEQFFGPGTRLTVL.

In DNA form, the CDR3 reads TGTGCCTGGACCATCGGCTCTGGGGCCAACGTCCTGACTTTC. Translated, it gives CAWTIGSGANVLTF. The V call is TRBV30, the J call TRBJ2-6; no firm D call. The germline V and J ends were trimmed by 4 bases and 0 bases, with 7 bases remaining between them. The CDR3 spans 14 residues. Germline V gene sequence: CDR1 GTSNPN, CDR2 SVGIG (reference sequence).

The chain joins TRBV30 to TRBJ1-4; TRBD1 aligns across 8 bases. The J segment lost 8 bases and the V segment lost 3 bases, leaving 14 bases of the junction unmatched. Looked up from germline, CDR1 is GTSNPN and CDR2 is SVGIG (reference sequence). This CDR3 spans 16 amino acids. The CDR3 nucleotides are TGTGCCTGGAGCGTACTCAACGACAGGGGAAGCGAAAAACTGTTTTTT. It specifies CAWSVLNDRGSEKLFF.

The chain uses TRBV9 and TRBJ1-1, with D hard to call. The CDR3 length is 12 residues. With 4 bases removed from V and 8 bases from J, the gap between germline ends came to 12 bases. The germline V gene encodes CDR1 SGDLS and CDR2 YYNGEE. This CDR3 reads CASSPISTEAFF. DNA for the CDR3: TGTGCCAGCAGCCCGATTTCCACGGAAGCTTTCTTT. Full variable domain (remainder filled in from reference TRBV9 and TRBJ1-1): DSGVTQTPKHLITATGQRVTLRCSPRSGDLSVYWYQQSLDQGLQFLIQYYNGEERAKGNILERFSAQQFPDLHSELNLSSLELGDSALYFCASSPISTEAFFGQGTRLTVV.

The gene calls are TRBV30 and TRBJ1-1, with 10 bases matching TRBD1. Germline CDR1 and CDR2: GTSNPN and SVGIG (reference sequence). The CDR3 loop spans 13 amino acids. V dropped 2 bases and J dropped 9; count of bases not matched to a gene: 6. CDR3 nucleotide sequence: TGTGCCTGGAGTTTGCCGGGACAGGGGAAAGCTTTCTTT. The encoded protein is CAWSLPGQGKAFF.

The rearrangement links TRBV2 to TRBJ2-2, with 8 bases identical to TRBD1. The ends lost 6 bases at V and 3 bases at J; junction bases unmatched: 6. Germline V gives CDR1 SNHLY, CDR2 FYNNEI. CDR3 size: 15 residues. The CDR3, as DNA: TGTGCCAGCAGCAAAGACAGGGGATACACCGGGGAGCTGTTTTTT. As protein: CASSKDRGYTGELFF. Combining the CDR3 with reference TRBV2 and TRBJ2-2 gives the whole variable domain EPEVTQTPSHQVTQMGQEVILRCVPISNHLYFYWYRQILGQKVEFLVSFYNNEISEKSEIFDDQFSVERPDGSNFTLKIRSTKLEDSAMYFCASSKDRGYTGELFFGEGSRLTVL.

This clone was found a few times. V and J are TRBV7-9 and TRBJ2-3; no clear D gene. This CDR3 is built from 13 residues. The V and J ends lost 3 bases and 2 bases respectively, with 6 bases between them. Germline V gene sequence: CDR1 SEHNR, CDR2 FQNEAQ (reference sequence). DNA of the CDR3: TGTGCCAGCAGCTTGGACCACACAGATACGCAGTATTTT. It is translated as CASSLDHTDTQYF.

This clone was recorded a few times. The rearrangement links TRBV7-6 to TRBJ2-3; 12 bases align to TRBD2. From germline, CDR1 is SGHVS and CDR2 FNYEAQ. V gave up 2 bases and J gave up 1 base; unmatched junction bases: 1. The CDR3 has 16 residues. This CDR3 reads CASSLRLAGGTDTQYF. The CDR3, as DNA: TGTGCCAGCAGCTTAAGACTAGCGGGGGGCACAGATACGCAGTATTTT.

The V and J genes are TRBV19 and TRBJ2-7; 7 nucleotides agree with TRBD2. The CDR3 covers 13 residues. Trimming removed 5 bases from V and 7 bases from J; junction bases left unmatched: 8. Germline assignment: CDR1 LNHDA and CDR2 SQIVND (reference sequence). The CDR3 region is CASSAMGGLEQYF. The CDR3 DNA reads as TGTGCCAGTAGTGCCATGGGGGGACTAGAGCAGTACTTC.

This rearrangement joins TRBV7-9 to TRBJ1-2; no clear D gene. The CDR3 consists of 12 residues. V was clipped by 1 base and J by 2 bases, with 2 bases between them. Germline V gene lookup returns CDR1 SEHNR and CDR2 FQNEAQ (reference sequence). The chain's CDR3 is CASSLENYGYTF. The CDR3 region has the DNA TGTGCCAGCAGCTTAGAGAACTATGGCTACACCTTC.

This clone turned up a few times. This chain uses TRBV6-5 with TRBJ1-2; no definite D call. Germline V gives CDR1 MNHEY, CDR2 SVGAGI. V gave up 7 bases and J gave up 6 bases, with 12 bases separating them. The CDR3 extends over 12 amino acids. CDR3 protein: CASTRGRDGYTF. In DNA form, the CDR3 reads TGTGCCAGCACTAGAGGACGCGATGGCTACACCTTC.

CDR3 loop: CASSEKSAGNTEAFF. The CDR3 bases are TGTGCCAGCAGCGAAAAAAGCGCGGGGAACACTGAAGCTTTCTTT. The chain has TRBV7-8 and TRBJ1-1; no clear D. Germline loops: CDR1 SGHVS, CDR2 FQNEAQ. The V end lost 5 bases, the J end lost 1 base, and 14 bases lay between the germline ends. The CDR3 length is 15 residues.

J is TRBJ1-6 and V is TRBV27, with D possibly matching TRBD1 (5 bases). This CDR3 is 14 amino acids long. Trimming cost V 5 bases and J 7 bases, with 12 bases left between them. Germline CDR1 reads MNHEY; CDR2 reads SMNVEV (reference sequence). CDR3 sequence (DNA): TGTGCCAGCAGTGCGGGGACGGGCAATTCACCCCTCCACTTT. Translated: CASSAGTGNSPLHF.

The chain recombines TRBV7-3 with TRBJ2-1; maybe TRBD2 (6 bases). This CDR3 contains 15 residues. V lost 4 bases to trimming and J lost 2 bases, with 12 bases between them. Per the germline V gene, CDR1 is SGHTA and CDR2 is FQGTGA. In DNA, the CDR3 is TGTGCCAGCAGCTCTAGCGCCAACCCCTACAATGAGCAGTTCTTC. Protein product: CASSSSANPYNEQFF. The full variable domain, completed using reference TRBV7-3 and TRBJ2-1, is GAGVSQTPSNKVTEKGKYVELRCDPISGHTALYWYRQSLGQGPEFLIYFQGTGAADDSGLPNDRFFAVRPEGSVSTLKIQRTERGDSAVYLCASSSSANPYNEQFFGPGTRLTVL.

J is TRBJ2-3 and V is TRBV11-1, with no clear D. Trimming took 1 base from V and 10 from J, leaving 12 bases between them. The CDR3 runs to 13 residues. Germline V gives CDR1 SGHAT, CDR2 FQDESV (reference sequence). This CDR3 reads CASSLVGPQPQYF. The CDR3 nucleotides read TGTGCCAGCAGCTTAGTCGGGCCTCAGCCGCAGTATTTT.

The rearrangement joins TRBV6-5 to TRBJ2-7; possibly TRBD2 for D (5 bases). Trimming pared 1 base from V and 3 bases from J, leaving 10 bases between. Germline V CDR1 and CDR2: MNHEY, SVGAGI. This CDR3 region has 14 residues. CDR3 in DNA: TGTGCCAGCAGTTACTATTTCGGGGACTACGAGCAGTACTTC. Translation: CASSYYFGDYEQYF.

V usage is TRBV29-1 and J usage is TRBJ1-1; no definite D call. V was shortened by 2 bases and J by 1 base, with 11 bases between the two germline ends. The CDR3 covers 14 residues. From germline, CDR1 is SQVTM and CDR2 ANQGSEA. This CDR3 is CSVEFRLKNTEAFF. As DNA, the CDR3 is TGCAGCGTTGAATTTCGGCTGAAGAACACTGAAGCTTTCTTT.

The chain recombines TRBV30 with TRBJ2-1, with D perhaps matching TRBD1 or TRBD2 (6 bases each). Germline CDR1 reads GTSNPN; CDR2 reads SVGIG (reference sequence). V lost 3 bases, J lost 5 bases, and 8 bases lay in between. This CDR3 comprises 12 residues. CDR3 sequence reads: CAWSRGHNEQFF. In DNA, the CDR3 is TGTGCCTGGAGCCGGGGGCACAATGAGCAGTTCTTC.

This clone was counted only a few times. The chain couples TRBV30 to TRBJ1-1; possible D gene TRBD1, 5 bases. Per germline, CDR1 GTSNPN and CDR2 SVGIG (reference sequence). The CDR3 runs 12 residues. Trimming took 5 bases from V and 2 from J, leaving 9 bases between them. CDR3 residues: CAWDRPNTEAFF. The CDR3 DNA sequence: TGTGCCTGGGACAGACCTAACACTGAAGCTTTCTTT.

The chain joins TRBV9 to TRBJ2-3, with no clear D. CDR3 length equals 13 residues. Trimming took off 4 bases at V and 6 bases at J, with 12 bases between the two ends. The germline V gene encodes CDR1 SGDLS and CDR2 YYNGEE. The CDR3 here is CASSSKSWDTQYF. The CDR3, as DNA: TGTGCCAGCAGCTCCAAGTCTTGGGATACGCAGTATTTT.

The CDR3 reads CASSRTSGSPQYF. CDR3 DNA: TGTGCCAGTAGCCGGACTAGCGGGAGTCCCCAGTACTTC. The chain employs TRBV19 and TRBJ2-5; 13 positions agree with TRBD2. CDR3 length: 13 amino acids. The V and J ends lost 6 bases and 9 bases, in that order; junction bases with no gene match: 4. The germline gives CDR1 LNHDA, CDR2 SQIVND (reference sequence).

The V gene is TRBV18, the J gene TRBJ1-5; D unclear. V was clipped by 4 bases and J by 5 bases, with 9 bases between them. The CDR3 is 13 residues long. From germline, CDR1 is KGHSH and CDR2 LQKENI. The CDR3 nucleotides are TGTGCCAGCTCACGCGATTTAGATCAGCCCCAGCATTTT. Translation: CASSRDLDQPQHF.

The gene calls are TRBV30 and TRBJ1-3; a weak D match, TRBD1 (5 bases). The CDR3 length is 13 residues. The germline gives CDR1 GTSNPN, CDR2 SVGIG (reference sequence). Trimming removed 0 bases at V and 7 bases at J, with 10 bases between. CDR3 region: CAWSVMWGNTIYF. CDR3 in DNA: TGTGCCTGGAGTGTAATGTGGGGGAACACCATATATTTT.